The present TCR beta chain was sequenced within a study of cytomegalovirus exposure and HLA in healthy donors. Across the study: The 100 to 150 validation repertoires and the roughly 690 first-cohort repertoires shared a platform, a later analysis reported. Overall study results and limits: With high specificity and sensitivity, the classifier reportedly diagnosed cytomegalovirus status. There were about 160 TCR beta chains listed as cytomegalovirus-associated. According to a later analysis, TCR clusters from the first cohort tended to co-occur in the 120 or so validation repertoires.

Sequenced by immunoSEQ multiplex PCR; TCRdb stores in-frame clones only, minus some. The sample records 150,000 to 200,000 clones, about 90% being singletons. Concerning this clone itself: No antigen is known for it.

The sequencing sample was made of PBMCs. The TCR was taken from a woman aged 18 to 35 in good health and CMV-seropositive.

CDR3 sequence: CASSVDPPTGLQETQYF. CDR3 nucleotides: TGTGCCAGCAGCGTAGACCCACCGACAGGCCTTCAAGAGACCCAGTACTTC. The V call is TRBV9, the J call TRBJ2-5; D perhaps matches TRBD1 (6 bases). This CDR3 has 17 residues. Between the trimmed V and J ends, which lost 0 bases and 2 bases, there was a span of 17 bases. Germline loops: CDR1 SGDLS, CDR2 YYNGEE. The full variable domain, rest sourced from reference TRBV9 and TRBJ2-5, is DSGVTQTPKHLITATGQRVTLRCSPRSGDLSVYWYQQSLDQGLQFLIQYYNGEERAKGNILERFSAQQFPDLHSELNLSSLELGDSALYFCASSVDPPTGLQETQYFGPGTRLLVL.